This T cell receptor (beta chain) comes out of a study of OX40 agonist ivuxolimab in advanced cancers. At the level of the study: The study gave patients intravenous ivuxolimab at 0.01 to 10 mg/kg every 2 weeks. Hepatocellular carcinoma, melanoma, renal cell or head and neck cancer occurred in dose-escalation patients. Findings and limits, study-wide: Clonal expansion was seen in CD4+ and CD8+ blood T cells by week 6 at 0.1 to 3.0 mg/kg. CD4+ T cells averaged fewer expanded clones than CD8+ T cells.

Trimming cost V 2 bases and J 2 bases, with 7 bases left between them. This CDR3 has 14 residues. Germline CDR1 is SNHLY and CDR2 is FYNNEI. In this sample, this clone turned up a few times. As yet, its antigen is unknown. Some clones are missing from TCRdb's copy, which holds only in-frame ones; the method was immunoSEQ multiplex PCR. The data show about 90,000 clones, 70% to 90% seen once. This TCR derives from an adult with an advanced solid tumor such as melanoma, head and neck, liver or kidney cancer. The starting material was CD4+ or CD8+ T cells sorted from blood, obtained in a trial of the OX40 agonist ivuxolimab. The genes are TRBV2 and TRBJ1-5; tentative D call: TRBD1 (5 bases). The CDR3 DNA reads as TGTGCCAGCAGTGAACAGGGTGGCAATCAGCCCCAGCATTTT. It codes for CASSEQGGNQPQHF.